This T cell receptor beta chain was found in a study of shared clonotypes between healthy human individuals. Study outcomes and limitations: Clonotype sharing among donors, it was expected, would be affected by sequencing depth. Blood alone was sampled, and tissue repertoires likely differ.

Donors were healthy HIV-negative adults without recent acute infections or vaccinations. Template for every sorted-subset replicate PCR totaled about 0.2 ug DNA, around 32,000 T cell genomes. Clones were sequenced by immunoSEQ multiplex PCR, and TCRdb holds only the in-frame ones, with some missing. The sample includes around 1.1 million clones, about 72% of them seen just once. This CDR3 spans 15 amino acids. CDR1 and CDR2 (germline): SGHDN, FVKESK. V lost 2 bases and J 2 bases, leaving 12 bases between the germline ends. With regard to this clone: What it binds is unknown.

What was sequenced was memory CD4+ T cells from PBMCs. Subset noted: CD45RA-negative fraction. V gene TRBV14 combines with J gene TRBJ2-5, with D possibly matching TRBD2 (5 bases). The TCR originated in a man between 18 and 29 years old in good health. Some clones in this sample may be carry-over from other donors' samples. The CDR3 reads CASSQWSGKQETQYF. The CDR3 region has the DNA TGTGCCAGCAGCCAATGGTCGGGGAAACAAGAGACCCAGTACTTC.